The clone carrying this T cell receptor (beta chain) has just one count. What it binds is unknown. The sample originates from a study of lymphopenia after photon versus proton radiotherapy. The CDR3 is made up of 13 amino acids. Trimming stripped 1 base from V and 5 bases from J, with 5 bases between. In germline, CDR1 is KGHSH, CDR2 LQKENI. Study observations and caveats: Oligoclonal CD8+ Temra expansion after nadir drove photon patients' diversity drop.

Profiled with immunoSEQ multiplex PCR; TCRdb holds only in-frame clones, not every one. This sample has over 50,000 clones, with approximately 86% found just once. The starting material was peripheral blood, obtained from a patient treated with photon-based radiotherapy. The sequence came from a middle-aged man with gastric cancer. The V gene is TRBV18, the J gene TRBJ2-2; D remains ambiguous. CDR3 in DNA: TGTGCCAGCTCACCACAGGTTACCGGGGAGCTGTTTTTT. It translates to CASSPQVTGELFF.